The clone carrying this TCR beta chain has a single count. TCR beta VDJ and CDR3 profiling used genomic DNA as template. Each CDR3 protein gets one entry after TCRdb re-called the reads with MiXCR. Of roughly 98,000 distinct CDR3 sequences listed, approximately 73% were seen once; the top ten hold 55% to 65%. This entry comes from a study of CD8+CD57+ T cells in acquired aplastic anemia. Germline-derived CDR1 and CDR2 are ENHRY and SYGVKD. V lost 4 bases, J lost 3 bases, and 10 bases lay in between. The CDR3 extends over 13 amino acids. The patients chosen for sequencing had shown expansion of CD8+CD57+ cells (detected by flow cytometry).

Specimen: sorted CD4+, CD8+, or CD8+CD57+ T cells (not recorded which) from PBMCs. The sequence was collected from a human donor with aplastic anemia. The chain joins TRBV10-3 to TRBJ2-7; D is ambiguous. The CDR3, as DNA: TGTGCCATCAGTGTTGTCTTAGGCTACGAGCAGTACTTC. Translation: CAISVVLGYEQYF.